These 30 T cell receptor beta chains share one sample of origin, sequenced in a study of tumor-infiltrating lymphocytes in localized non-small cell lung cancer. Using immunoSEQ multiplex PCR, the repertoire was profiled, and TCRdb retains in-frame clones only, with some absent. Among 9,500 to 13,000 clones listed, around 74% were seen once. Sequenced: uninvolved lung tissue not adjacent to the tumor. The receptors stem from a human donor with non-small cell lung cancer.

The rearrangement links TRBV28 to TRBJ1-1; a possible D gene is TRBD1 (6 bases). The CDR3 is 19 residues long. The germline V and J ends were trimmed by 3 bases and 0 bases, with 23 bases remaining between them. Germline V gene sequence: CDR1 MDHEN, CDR2 SYDVKM. The CDR3 spells CASSLGGMSVGRMNTEAFF. The CDR3 DNA reads as TGTGCCAGCAGTTTGGGGGGCATGTCAGTAGGGCGAATGAACACTGAAGCTTTCTTT.

The V gene is TRBV29-1, the J gene TRBJ2-7; D unresolved. Trimming cost V 3 bases and J 11 bases, with 14 bases left between them. The CDR3 length is 11 residues. Germline V lookup: CDR1 SQVTM, CDR2 ANQGSEA. The chain's CDR3 is CSVDLSHQEYF. Here the CDR3 DNA reads TGCAGCGTTGACTTAAGCCACCAGGAGTACTTC.

This chain connects TRBV27 to TRBJ2-7; the D is unclear. This CDR3 is built from 11 residues. Trimming pared 6 bases from V and 3 bases from J, leaving 6 bases between. The germline V gene has CDR1 MNHEY and CDR2 SMNVEV (reference sequence). This CDR3 is CASRWGYEQYF. CDR3 nucleotide sequence: TGTGCCAGCAGGTGGGGCTACGAGCAGTACTTC.

The chain has TRBV28 and TRBJ1-2, with D maybe TRBD1 (6 bases). The length of the CDR3 is 14 residues. Germline assignment: CDR1 MDHEN and CDR2 SYDVKM. The ends were cut back, 10 bases at V and 0 bases at J, with 15 bases in the middle. CDR3 DNA: TGTGCCACCAGATTTTCAGGGGCTAACTATGGCTACACCTTC. Amino acid sequence: CATRFSGANYGYTF.

The CDR3 here is CASSRQVGADTEAFF. CDR3 nucleotides: TGTGCCAGTAGTCGGCAGGTCGGGGCGGACACTGAAGCTTTCTTT. The V gene is TRBV19, the J gene TRBJ1-1, with D possibly TRBD1 on 5 matching bases. CDR3 size: 15 residues. The germline CDR1 and CDR2 sequences are LNHDA and SQIVND (reference sequence). Trimming removed 5 bases from V and 3 bases from J, with 16 bases in between.

The chain carries TRBV5-4 and TRBJ2-5; 11 bases map to TRBD1. CDR1 is SGHNT and CDR2 is YYREEE in the germline V gene (reference sequence). Unmatched junction bases numbered 2, after V lost 0 bases and J lost 4 bases. This CDR3 spans 15 amino acids. The CDR3 DNA follows: TGTGCCAGCAGCTTGGGGGACAGGGGGAGAGAGACCCAGTACTTC. Its protein product is CASSLGDRGRETQYF.

The table lists this clone with a few counts. CDR3 DNA sequence: TGTGCCAGCAGTTTACACGGGGACTATGGCTACACCTTC. Protein product: CASSLHGDYGYTF. The chain recombines TRBV27 with TRBJ1-2; no definite D call. CDR3 length: 13 residues. CDR1 and CDR2 (germline): MNHEY, SMNVEV (reference sequence). Trimming took 2 bases from V and 3 from J, leaving 7 bases between them.

The chain carries TRBV27 and TRBJ1-2; 8 bases fit TRBD1. From germline, CDR1 is MNHEY and CDR2 SMNVEV (reference sequence). J lost 8 bases, V lost 1 base, and 6 bases had no gene match. The CDR3 is 14 amino acids. CDR3 sequence reads: CASSLWQGARGYTF. CDR3 sequence (DNA): TGTGCCAGCAGTTTATGGCAGGGGGCGCGGGGCTACACCTTC.

This clone is classed as medium-sized. This chain joins TRBV5-1 and TRBJ2-7, with TRBD2 identical over 12 bases. Unmatched junction bases numbered 18, after V lost 1 base and J lost 7 bases. The CDR3 spans 19 residues. Looked up from germline, CDR1 is SGHRS and CDR2 is YFSETQ. CDR3 bases: TGCGCCAGCAGCTTGCTTGGACTAGCGGGATATGCCTACCGTAGAGAGCAGTACTTC. Protein: CASSLLGLAGYAYRREQYF.

The rearrangement links TRBV29-1 to TRBJ1-2, with 8 bases fitting TRBD1. Germline V lookup: CDR1 SQVTM, CDR2 ANQGSEA. Trimming removed 7 bases from V and 3 bases from J; junction bases left unmatched: 7. The CDR3 runs to 13 residues. CDR3 amino acids: CSASTGVDYGYTF. As DNA, the CDR3 is TGCAGCGCCTCGACAGGGGTCGACTATGGCTACACCTTC.

This rearrangement joins TRBV13 to TRBJ2-2; 8 positions agree with TRBD1. There are 18 residues in the CDR3. The germline CDR1 and CDR2 sequences are PRHDT and FYEKMQ (reference sequence). V gave up 3 bases and J gave up 0 bases; unmatched junction bases: 9. The CDR3 sequence: CASSFPSGGLANTGELFF. As DNA, the CDR3 is TGTGCCAGCAGCTTTCCCTCAGGGGGCCTTGCGAACACCGGGGAGCTGTTTTTT. The whole variable domain, remainder taken from reference TRBV13 and TRBJ2-2, is AAGVIQSPRHLIKEKRETATLKCYPIPRHDTVYWYQQGPGQDPQFLISFYEKMQSDKGSIPDRFSAQQFSDYHSELNMSSLELGDSALYFCASSFPSGGLANTGELFFGEGSRLTVL.

CDR3 in amino acids: CASSLSGGTGELFF. The CDR3, as DNA: TGTGCCAGCAGCTTATCCGGGGGCACCGGGGAGCTGTTTTTT. The V and J genes are TRBV7-2 and TRBJ2-2; D possibly corresponds to TRBD2 (6 bases). V lost 2 bases and J lost 4, with 8 bases in between. The germline gives CDR1 SGHTA, CDR2 FQGNSA. CDR3 length equals 14 residues.

CDR3 region: CASSQEGAGGPSYEQYF. The CDR3 DNA reads TGTGCCAGCAGCCAAGAGGGAGCGGGAGGGCCTTCCTACGAGCAGTACTTC. The chain combines TRBV4-2 with TRBJ2-7, with 10 bases that match TRBD2. The CDR3 is 17 residues long. V lost 0 bases, J lost 1 base, and 6 bases stayed unmatched. Germline CDR1 is LGHNA and CDR2 is YNFKEQ.

The V gene is TRBV11-2, the J gene TRBJ2-3, with TRBD1 identical over 9 bases. V lost 2 bases to trimming and J lost 5 bases; unmatched junction nucleotides: 5. The CDR3 length is 15 residues. The germline V gene has CDR1 SGHAT and CDR2 FQNNGV. The CDR3 DNA reads as TGTGCCAGCAGCTTACTGCGACAGGGGGTAGATACGCAGTATTTT. Translating it yields CASSLLRQGVDTQYF.

The V call is TRBV4-3, the J call TRBJ1-6; 8 nucleotides match TRBD1. V lost 0 bases and J lost 8; bases outside the gene matches: 3. CDR1 and CDR2 (germline): LGHNA, YSLEER. The CDR3 consists of 15 residues. CDR3 nucleotide sequence: TGCGCCAGCAGCCAAGAGCCACAGGGGGATTCACCCCTCCACTTT. Encoded protein: CASSQEPQGDSPLHF.

In its sample, this clone was seen a few times. V is TRBV6-1 and J is TRBJ2-5, with 8 bases lining up with TRBD2. The CDR3 runs to 15 residues. After removal of 5 bases from V and 5 bases from J, the junction contained 10 bases not matched to a gene. Germline assignment: CDR1 MNHNS and CDR2 SASEGT. The CDR3 is CASSLAGWAHETQYF. CDR3 DNA sequence: TGTGCCAGCAGTTTAGCGGGATGGGCCCACGAGACCCAGTACTTC.

CDR3 loop: CASSPNRDTTNEKLFF. The DNA of the CDR3 is TGTGCCAGCAGCCCAAACCGGGACACAACTAATGAAAAACTGTTTTTT. The chain recombines TRBV21-1 with TRBJ1-4; the DNA was not compared with TRBD1, the D call given in the table. TRBV21-1 is described as a pseudogene. The CDR3 is 16 residues long.

The rearrangement links TRBV28 to TRBJ2-5; D unresolved. The V gene lost 8 bases and the J gene lost 4 bases, with 17 bases spanning the gap. This CDR3 spans 14 amino acids. The germline V gene has CDR1 MDHEN and CDR2 SYDVKM. CDR3 in DNA: TGTGCCAGCGGGGAAAGAGGATTTCGAGAGACCCAGTACTTC. Protein: CASGERGFRETQYF.

This clone was seen a handful of times. The chain carries TRBV7-2 and TRBJ2-3, with D possibly being TRBD2 (5 bases). Germline loops: CDR1 SGHTA, CDR2 FQGNSA. Trimming stripped 2 bases from V and 6 bases from J, with 12 bases between. The CDR3 length is 14 residues. This CDR3 reads CASSLSLASDTQYF. The CDR3, as DNA: TGTGCCAGCAGCTTATCTCTAGCAAGTGATACGCAGTATTTT.

This clone was recorded only once. The J gene is TRBJ2-2, the V gene TRBV11-2; 8 bases map to TRBD1. In germline, CDR1 is SGHAT, CDR2 FQNNGV. The CDR3 is 16 amino acids. V shed 5 bases, J shed 0 bases, and the junction held 5 bases outside the gene matches. The CDR3 DNA follows: TGTGCCAGCAGCCGACGGACAGGGACGAACACCGGGGAGCTGTTTTTT. Protein product: CASSRRTGTNTGELFF.

V and J are TRBV27 and TRBJ1-2; D not certain. Trimming removed 4 bases from V and 4 bases from J, with 4 bases in between. The germline gives CDR1 MNHEY, CDR2 SMNVEV (reference sequence). This CDR3 contains 11 residues. The CDR3 region is CASSSGYGYTF. The CDR3 bases are TGTGCCAGCAGTTCCGGCTATGGCTACACCTTC.

The J gene is TRBJ2-1, the V gene TRBV28; tentatively, D is TRBD1 or TRBD2 (8 bases each). Trimming stripped 1 base from V and 6 bases from J, with 34 bases between. This CDR3 has 22 residues. Germline V gene lookup returns CDR1 MDHEN and CDR2 SYDVKM. CDR3: CASSLYFAGGQEGLSKANEQFF. DNA for the CDR3: TGTGCCAGCAGTTTATACTTCGCGGGGGGACAGGAGGGCTTAAGCAAGGCCAATGAGCAGTTCTTC.

By sample fraction, this clone is medium-sized. The chain couples TRBV5-1 to TRBJ2-2; possible D gene TRBD2, 5 bases. Germline V gene data show CDR1 as SGHRS and CDR2 as YFSETQ. This CDR3 is 15 amino acids long. V gave up 0 bases and J gave up 5 bases, with 11 bases separating them. The CDR3 DNA is TGCGCCAGCAGCTTGGCGGCCTCGGGGACCGGGGAGCTGTTTTTT. It specifies CASSLAASGTGELFF.

The genes are TRBV18 and TRBJ2-5; unclear D gene. Trimming left V 1 base short and J 3 bases short, with 6 bases between. Germline values: CDR1 KGHSH, CDR2 LQKENI. The CDR3 is made up of 13 amino acids. CDR3 residues: CASSPRAEETQYF. As DNA, the CDR3 is TGTGCCAGCTCACCACGGGCCGAAGAGACCCAGTACTTC.

This clone was found once. V is TRBV7-2 and J is TRBJ2-5, with D possibly matching TRBD2 (5 bases). The CDR3 spans 16 residues. In germline, CDR1 is SGHTA, CDR2 FQGNSA. V gave up 1 base and J gave up 4 bases, with 16 bases separating them. CDR3 region: CASSLGGEYSRETQYF. In DNA form, the CDR3 reads TGTGCCAGCAGCTTAGGGGGAGAATACTCGCGAGAGACCCAGTACTTC.

The chain joins TRBV9 to TRBJ2-3; 13 bases map to TRBD2. V lost 3 bases and J lost 4; bases outside the gene matches: 11. The CDR3 sequence is 18 residues long. Germline V lookup: CDR1 SGDLS, CDR2 YYNGEE. Here the CDR3 reads CASSAGTSGMRWADTQYF. The CDR3 DNA reads TGTGCCAGCAGCGCAGGGACTAGCGGGATGAGGTGGGCAGATACGCAGTATTTT.

The chain employs TRBV27 and TRBJ1-4; D might be TRBD1 (6 bases). Germline CDR1 and CDR2: MNHEY and SMNVEV (reference sequence). The CDR3 has 13 amino acids. V dropped 6 bases and J dropped 11 bases, with 16 bases sitting between them. CDR3 region: CASSTSGASKLFF. The CDR3 nucleotides are TGTGCCAGCAGCACCTCGGGGGCGAGCAAACTGTTTTTT.

This clone was counted a single time. The V call is TRBV7-3, the J call TRBJ1-2; D uncertain. V shed 5 bases and J shed 7 bases, with 17 bases lying between them. The CDR3 runs 14 residues. CDR1 and CDR2 from the germline V gene are SGHTA and FQGTGA. CDR3 sequence: CASSRSYQHGGYTF. In nucleotides, the CDR3 is TGTGCCAGCAGCCGCTCCTATCAGCACGGTGGCTACACCTTC.

J is TRBJ1-1 and V is TRBV6-1; the D is unclear. The CDR3 sequence is 10 residues long. The germline V gene has CDR1 MNHNS and CDR2 SASEGT. V lost 8 bases, J lost 8 bases, and 9 bases lay in between. DNA of the CDR3: TGTGCCAGCTTAATCACCGAAGCTTTCTTT. The encoded protein is CASLITEAFF.

In this sample, this clone turned up a few times. V is TRBV14 and J is TRBJ1-2, with D perhaps TRBD1 (5 bases). Germline V CDR1 and CDR2: SGHDN, FVKESK. CDR3 length: 13 amino acids. With 4 bases removed from V and 3 bases from J, the gap between germline ends came to 9 bases. CDR3 DNA: TGTGCCAGCAGCCCGGACACCTACTATGGCTACACCTTC. It specifies CASSPDTYYGYTF.